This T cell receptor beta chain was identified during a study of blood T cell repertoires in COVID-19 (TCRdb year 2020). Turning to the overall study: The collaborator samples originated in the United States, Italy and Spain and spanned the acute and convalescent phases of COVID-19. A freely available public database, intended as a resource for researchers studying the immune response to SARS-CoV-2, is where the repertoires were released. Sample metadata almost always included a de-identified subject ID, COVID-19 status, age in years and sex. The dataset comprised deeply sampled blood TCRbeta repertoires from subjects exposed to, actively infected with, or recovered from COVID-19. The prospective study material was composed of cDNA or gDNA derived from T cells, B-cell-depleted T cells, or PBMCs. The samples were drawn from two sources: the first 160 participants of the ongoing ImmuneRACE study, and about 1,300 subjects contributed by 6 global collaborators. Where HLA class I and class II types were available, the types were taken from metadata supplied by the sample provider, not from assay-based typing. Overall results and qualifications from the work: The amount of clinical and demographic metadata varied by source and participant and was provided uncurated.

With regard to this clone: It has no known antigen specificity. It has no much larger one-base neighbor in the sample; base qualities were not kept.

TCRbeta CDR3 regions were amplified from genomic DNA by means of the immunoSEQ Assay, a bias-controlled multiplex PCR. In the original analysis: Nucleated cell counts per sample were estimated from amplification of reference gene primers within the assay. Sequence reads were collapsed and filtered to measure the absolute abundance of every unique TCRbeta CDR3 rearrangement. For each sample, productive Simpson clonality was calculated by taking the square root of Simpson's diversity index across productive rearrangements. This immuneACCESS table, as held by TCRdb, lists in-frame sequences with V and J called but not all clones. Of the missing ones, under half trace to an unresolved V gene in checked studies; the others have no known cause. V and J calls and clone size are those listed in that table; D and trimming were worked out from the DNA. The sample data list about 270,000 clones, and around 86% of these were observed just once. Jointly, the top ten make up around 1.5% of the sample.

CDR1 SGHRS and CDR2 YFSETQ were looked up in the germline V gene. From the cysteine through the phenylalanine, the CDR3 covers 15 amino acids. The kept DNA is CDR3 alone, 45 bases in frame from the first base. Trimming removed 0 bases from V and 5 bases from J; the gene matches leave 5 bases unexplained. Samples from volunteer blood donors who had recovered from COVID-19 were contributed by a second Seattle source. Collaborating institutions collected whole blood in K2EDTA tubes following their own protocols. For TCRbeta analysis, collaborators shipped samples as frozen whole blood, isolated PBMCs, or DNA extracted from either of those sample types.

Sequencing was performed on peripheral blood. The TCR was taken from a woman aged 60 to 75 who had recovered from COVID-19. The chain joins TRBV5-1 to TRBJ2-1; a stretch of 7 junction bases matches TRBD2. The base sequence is TGCGCCAGCAGCTTGGGCGGGGGAGGAAACAATGAGCAGTTCTTC. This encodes CASSLGGGGNNEQFF.